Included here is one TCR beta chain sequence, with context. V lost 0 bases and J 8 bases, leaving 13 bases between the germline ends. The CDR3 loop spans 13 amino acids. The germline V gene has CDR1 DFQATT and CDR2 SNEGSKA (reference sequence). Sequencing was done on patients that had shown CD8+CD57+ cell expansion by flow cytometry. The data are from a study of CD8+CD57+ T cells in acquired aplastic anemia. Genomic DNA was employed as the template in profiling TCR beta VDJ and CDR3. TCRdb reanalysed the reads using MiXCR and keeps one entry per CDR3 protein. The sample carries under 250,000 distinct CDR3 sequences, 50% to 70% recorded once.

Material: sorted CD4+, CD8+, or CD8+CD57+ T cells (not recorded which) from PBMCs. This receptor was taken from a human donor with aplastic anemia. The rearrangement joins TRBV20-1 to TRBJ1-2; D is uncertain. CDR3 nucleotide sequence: TGCAGTGCTAGAGAGGAGATCCTCTGGGGCTACACCTTC. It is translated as CSAREEILWGYTF.